The 2 T cell receptor beta chains below were found in one sample sequenced in a study of regulatory T cells in long-lasting Graves disease. Arm-PCR of CDR3 regions and iRepertoire HTBI primers were the basis on which TCR beta libraries were built. TCRdb recomputed calls from the multiplex PCR reads with MiXCR, one row per CDR3 protein. The table lists about 440,000 distinct CDR3 sequences, 14% to 15% of them singletons. Time point in this sample: newly diagnosed GD, antithyroid drugs for less than 3 months. Making the TCR library involved RNA that had been extracted from PBMCs. This same sample was also taken into another study, of T cells in Graves' hyperthyroidism and ophthalmopathy.

This specimen consisted of peripheral blood mononuclear cells (PBMCs), obtained at new diagnosis, from a patient treated with antithyroid drugs. These receptor sequences come from a woman aged 25-40 years with Graves disease.

For this clonotype: It is likely a read error, because the conserved phenylalanine at the end of the CDR3 is missing. This chain links TRBV12-3 or TRBV12-4 with TRBJ2-1; 7 bases are a match to TRBD1. The CDR3 loop spans 15 amino acids. V dropped 6 bases and J dropped 6; count of bases not matched to a gene: 11. CDR3 protein: CASSQGVSVRNEQFS. CDR3 DNA sequence: TGTGCCAGCAGCCAGGGGGTATCGGTCCGCAATGAGCAGTTCTCC.

This clonotype was picked up many times. This chain links TRBV28 with TRBJ2-1, with unresolved D. Germline CDR1 MDHEN, CDR2 SYDVKM. Trimming removed 4 bases at V and 5 bases at J, with 12 bases between. This CDR3 region has 14 residues. CDR3 bases: TGTGCCAGCAGTTCATTCTCGCTGGACAATGAGCAGTTCTTC. The encoded protein is CASSSFSLDNEQFF.